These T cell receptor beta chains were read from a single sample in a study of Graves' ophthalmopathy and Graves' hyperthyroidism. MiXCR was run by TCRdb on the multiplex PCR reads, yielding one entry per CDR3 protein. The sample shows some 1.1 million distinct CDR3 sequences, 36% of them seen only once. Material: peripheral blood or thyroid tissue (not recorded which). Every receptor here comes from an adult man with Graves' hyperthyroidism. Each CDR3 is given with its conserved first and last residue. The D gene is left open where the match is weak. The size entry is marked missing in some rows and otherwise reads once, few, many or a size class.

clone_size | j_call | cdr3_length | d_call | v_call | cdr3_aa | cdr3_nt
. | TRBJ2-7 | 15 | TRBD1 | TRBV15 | CATSIQQGVACEQYF | TGTGCCACCAGCATCCAACAGGGGGTGGCCTGCGAGCAGTACTTC
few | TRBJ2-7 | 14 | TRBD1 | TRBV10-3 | CAIRDGTGAYEQYF | TGTGCCATCAGGGACGGGACAGGGGCCTACGAGCAGTACTTC
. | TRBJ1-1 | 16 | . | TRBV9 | CASSDFEGGMNTEAFF | TGTGCCAGCAGCGATTTTGAGGGGGGCATGAACACTGAAGCTTTCTTT
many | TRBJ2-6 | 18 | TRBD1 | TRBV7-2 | CASSRWSQGASGANVLTF | TGTGCCAGCAGCCGTTGGAGCCAGGGGGCATCTGGGGCCAACGTCCTGACTTTC
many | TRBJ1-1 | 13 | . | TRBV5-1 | CASSSTLDTEAFF | TGCGCCAGCAGCTCTACGTTGGACACTGAAGCTTTCTTT
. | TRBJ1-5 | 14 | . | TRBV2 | CATQRGGSNQPQHF | TGTGCCACACAAAGGGGGGGGAGCAATCAGCCCCAGCATTTT
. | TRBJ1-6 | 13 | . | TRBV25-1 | CASQKTGHSPLHF | TGTGCCAGCCAAAAGACAGGTCATTCACCCCTCCACTTT
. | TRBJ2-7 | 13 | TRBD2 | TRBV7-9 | CASSLRTSDEQYF | TGTGCCAGCAGCCTACGGACTAGCGACGAGCAGTACTTC
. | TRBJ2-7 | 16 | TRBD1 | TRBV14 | CASSQDRGLSRYEQYF | TGTGCCAGCAGCCAAGACAGGGGGCTAAGTCGCTACGAGCAGTACTTC
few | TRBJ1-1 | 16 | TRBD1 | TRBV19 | CASSINRGLENTEAFF | TGTGCCAGTAGTATTAACAGGGGGCTGGAGAACACTGAAGCTTTCTTT
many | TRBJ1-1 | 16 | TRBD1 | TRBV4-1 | CASSQEGTGLNTEAFF | TGCGCCAGCAGCCAAGAGGGGACAGGGTTGAACACTGAAGCTTTCTTT
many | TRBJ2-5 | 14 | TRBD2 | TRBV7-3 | CASSLGSGRPTQYF | TGTGCCAGCAGCTTAGGCAGCGGGAGGCCCACCCAGTACTTC
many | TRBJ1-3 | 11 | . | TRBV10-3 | CAILSGNTIYF | TGTGCCATACTCTCTGGAAACACCATATATTTT
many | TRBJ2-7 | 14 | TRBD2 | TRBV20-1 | CSAPRTSGRYEQYF | TGCAGTGCTCCTCGCACTAGCGGGAGATACGAGCAGTACTTC
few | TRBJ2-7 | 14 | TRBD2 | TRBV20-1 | CSAHSGGETYEQYF | TGCAGTGCTCACAGCGGGGGGGAAACCTACGAGCAGTACTTC
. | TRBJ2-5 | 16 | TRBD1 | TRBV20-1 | CSARDHPGQGRETQYF | TGCAGTGCTAGAGATCATCCGGGACAGGGCAGAGAGACCCAGTACTTC
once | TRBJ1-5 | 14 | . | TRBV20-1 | CSARDGGNNQPQHF | TGCAGTGCTAGAGATGGGGGAAACAATCAGCCCCAGCATTTT
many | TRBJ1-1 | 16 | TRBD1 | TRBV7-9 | CASSQPRTGRHTEAFF | TGTGCCAGCAGTCAACCCCGGACAGGAAGACACACTGAAGCTTTCTTT
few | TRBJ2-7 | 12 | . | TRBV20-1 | CSIIQTSNEQYF | TGCAGCATAATTCAAACCAGCAACGAGCAGTACTTC
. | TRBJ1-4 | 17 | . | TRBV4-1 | CASSQGVATATNEKLFF | TGCGCCAGCAGCCAAGGTGTGGCGACAGCAACTAATGAAAAACTGTTTTTT
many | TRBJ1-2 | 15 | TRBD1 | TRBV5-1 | CASSPDGQGNAGYTF | TGCGCCAGCAGCCCCGATGGACAGGGCAATGCGGGCTACACCTTC
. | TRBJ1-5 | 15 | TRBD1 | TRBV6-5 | CASSGRQGRDQPQHF | TGTGCCAGCAGTGGAAGACAGGGGCGCGATCAGCCCCAGCATTTT
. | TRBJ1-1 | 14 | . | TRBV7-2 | CASSNRWNRPVAFF | TGTGCCAGCAGCAACCGCTGGAACAGACCCGTTGCTTTCTTT
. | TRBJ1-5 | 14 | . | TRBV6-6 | CASNVNGIFRPQHF | TGTGCCAGCAACGTTAATGGAATCTTTCGGCCCCAGCATTTT
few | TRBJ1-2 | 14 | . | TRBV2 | CASRVDPGGNGYTF | TGTGCCAGCAGAGTGGATCCAGGAGGGAATGGCTACACCTTC
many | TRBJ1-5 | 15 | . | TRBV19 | CASSGTAYSNQPQHF | TGTGCCAGTAGCGGGACTGCGTATAGCAATCAGCCCCAGCATTTT
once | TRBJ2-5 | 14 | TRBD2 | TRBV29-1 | CSQGLLAGEETQYF | TGCAGCCAAGGGCTGCTAGCGGGGGAAGAGACCCAGTACTTC
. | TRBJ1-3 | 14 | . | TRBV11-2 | CASQIGSSGNTIYF | TGTGCCAGCCAGATTGGGAGCTCTGGAAACACCATATATTTT
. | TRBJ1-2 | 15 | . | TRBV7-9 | CASSFGDRSNSGNTF | TGTGCCAGCAGCTTTGGCGACAGGTCGAACTCTGGAAACACCTTC
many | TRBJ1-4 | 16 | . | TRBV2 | CASSERGTPTNEKLFF | TGTGCCAGCAGTGAACGTGGGACACCAACTAATGAAAAACTGTTTTTT
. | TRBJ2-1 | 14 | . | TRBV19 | CASGSSGTYNEQFF | TGTGCCAGTGGTAGTAGCGGAACCTACAATGAGCAGTTCTTC
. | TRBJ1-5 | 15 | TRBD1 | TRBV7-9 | CASSRGGAGGKPQHF | TGCGCCAGCAGCCGAGGGGGCGCGGGGGGCAAGCCCCAGCATTTT
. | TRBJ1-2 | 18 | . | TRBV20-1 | CSARASSRDGAWGYGYTF | TGCAGTGCTAGAGCCAGCAGCCGGGACGGGGCATGGGGCTATGGCTACACCTTC